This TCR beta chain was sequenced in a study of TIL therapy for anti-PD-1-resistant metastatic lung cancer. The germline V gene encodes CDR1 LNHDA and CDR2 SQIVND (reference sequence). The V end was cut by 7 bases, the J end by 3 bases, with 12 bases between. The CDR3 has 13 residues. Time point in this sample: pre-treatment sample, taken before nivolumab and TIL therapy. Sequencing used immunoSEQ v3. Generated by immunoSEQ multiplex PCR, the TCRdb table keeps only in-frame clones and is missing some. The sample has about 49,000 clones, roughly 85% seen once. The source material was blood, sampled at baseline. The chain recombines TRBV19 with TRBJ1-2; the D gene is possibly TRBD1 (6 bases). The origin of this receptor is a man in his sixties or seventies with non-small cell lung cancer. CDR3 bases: TGTGCCAGTAAGATACAGGGTGACTATGGCTACACCTTC. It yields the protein CASKIQGDYGYTF.